Listed here are 10 T cell receptor beta chains from one sample, sequenced in a study of blood T cells in healthy people across ages. With a J-beta primer mix and a sample-barcoded 5' primer, a second PCR ran about 7 to 12 cycles. TCRdb re-called the 5' RACE reads with MiXCR, one entry per CDR3 protein. Seen here are some 750,000 distinct CDR3 sequences, approximately 21% observed once, and the top ten hold roughly 22%. The specimen sequenced was blood. These receptors all stem from a man between 65 and 85 years old in good health.

The chain joins TRBV11-3 to TRBJ2-3; TRBD2 aligns across 7 bases. Germline CDR1 and CDR2: SGHNT and YENEEA. The trim removed 6 bases at V and 4 bases at J, leaving 7 bases unmatched. CDR3 length equals 14 residues. The CDR3 DNA reads TGTGCCAGCAGTTGGACTAGGCCGCCAGATACGCAGTATTTT. This sequence encodes CASSWTRPPDTQYF.

This clonotype has a count of ten or more. The chain carries TRBV4-2 and TRBJ1-4, with 8 bases matching TRBD1. This CDR3 comprises 14 residues. After removal of 0 bases from V and 8 bases from J, the junction contained 2 bases not matched to a gene. Germline CDR1 LGHNA, CDR2 YNFKEQ. Here the CDR3 DNA reads TGTGCCAGCAGCCAAGAGACAGGGGAAGAAAAACTGTTTTTT. It encodes CASSQETGEEKLFF.

The chain carries TRBV18 and TRBJ1-2; D gene uncertain. CDR1 and CDR2 from the germline V gene are KGHSH and LQKENI. The CDR3 runs 14 residues. Trimming removed 3 bases from V and 4 bases from J, with 12 bases in between. The CDR3 spells CASSPAREGYGYTF. The CDR3 coding sequence is TGTGCCAGCTCACCGGCGCGGGAAGGCTATGGCTACACCTTC.

This clonotype was recorded at least ten times. The chain joins TRBV20-1 to TRBJ2-3; D gene unclear. Germline-derived CDR1 and CDR2 are DFQATT and SNEGSKA (reference sequence). There are 13 residues in the CDR3. The V end lost 0 bases, the J end lost 6 bases, and 10 bases lay between the germline ends. CDR3 in amino acids: CSARERFVDTQYF. CDR3 DNA: TGCAGTGCTAGAGAAAGATTTGTTGATACGCAGTATTTT.

The CDR3 bases are TGTGCCACCAGCAGAGATGTCGGCGCCTCTGGAAACACCATATATTTT. Translating gives CATSRDVGASGNTIYF. The V gene is TRBV15, the J gene TRBJ1-3; no clear D. There are 16 residues in the CDR3. V shed 0 bases and J shed 0 bases, with 9 bases lying between them. Per the germline V gene, CDR1 is LNHNV and CDR2 is YYDKDF (reference sequence). The full variable domain, with the rest looked up from reference TRBV15 and TRBJ1-3, is DAMVIQNPRYQVTQFGKPVTLSCSQTLNHNVMYWYQQKSSQAPKLLFHYYDKDFNNEADTPDNFQSRRPNTSFCFLDIRSPGLGDTAMYLCATSRDVGASGNTIYFGEGSWLTVV.

The chain links TRBV20-1 to TRBJ2-7, with unresolved D. V was pared by 6 bases and J by 2 bases, with 20 bases between. The CDR3 is 15 residues long. CDR1 is DFQATT and CDR2 is SNEGSKA in the germline V gene (reference sequence). CDR3 sequence reads: CSARLWGTPTYEQYF. The CDR3 DNA is TGCAGTGCCCGGCTCTGGGGTACACCAACCTACGAGCAGTACTTC.

This clonotype was detected once. The chain is built from TRBV28 and TRBJ2-1, with TRBD1 as a possible D gene (6 bases). Trimming pared 4 bases from V and 2 bases from J, leaving 12 bases between. CDR3 length: 15 amino acids. Germline V lookup: CDR1 MDHEN, CDR2 SYDVKM. The CDR3 DNA is TGTGCCAGCAGTTCGGGACAATGGACCTACAATGAGCAGTTCTTC. This gives the protein CASSSGQWTYNEQFF.

This clonotype occurred many times. This chain uses TRBV20-1 with TRBJ1-2; 7 positions agree with TRBD1. CDR1 DFQATT and CDR2 SNEGSKA come from the germline V gene (reference sequence). The CDR3 has 14 residues. Trimming cost V 6 bases and J 5 bases; bases outside gene matches: 12. CDR3 loop: CSAASLQGWYGYTF. In DNA, the CDR3 is TGCAGTGCCGCCTCATTACAGGGGTGGTATGGCTACACCTTC.

The chain employs TRBV6-2 or TRBV6-3 and TRBJ1-5; D remains unclear. Germline V gives CDR1 MNHEY, CDR2 SVGEGT. V lost 10 bases, J lost 1 base, and 11 bases lay in between. The CDR3 covers 13 residues. In DNA form, the CDR3 reads TGTGCCACCCAGAGGGCGAGCAATCAGCCCCAGCATTTT. Translation gives CATQRASNQPQHF.

This clonotype showed up just a few times. The rearrangement uses TRBV12-3 or TRBV12-4 and TRBJ2-5, with a possible D match to TRBD2 (5 bases). The last part of the DNA fits TRBJ2-1 better; the J call may be wrong. This CDR3 has 12 residues. The DNA of the CDR3 is TGTGCCAGCAGTGGACTGAAACATGAGCAGTTCTTC. Translation: CASSGLKHEQFF.